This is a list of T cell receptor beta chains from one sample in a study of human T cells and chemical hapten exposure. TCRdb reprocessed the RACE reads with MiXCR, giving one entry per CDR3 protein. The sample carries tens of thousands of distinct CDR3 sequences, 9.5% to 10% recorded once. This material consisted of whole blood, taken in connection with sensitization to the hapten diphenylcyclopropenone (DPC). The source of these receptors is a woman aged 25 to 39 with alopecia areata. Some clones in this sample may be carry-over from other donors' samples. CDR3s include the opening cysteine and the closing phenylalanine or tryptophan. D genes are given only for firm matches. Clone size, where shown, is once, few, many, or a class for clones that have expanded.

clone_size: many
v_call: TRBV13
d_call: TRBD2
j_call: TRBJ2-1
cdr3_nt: TGTGCCAGCGGGAACGGGGGGTACAATGAGCAGTTCTTC
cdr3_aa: CASGNGGYNEQFF

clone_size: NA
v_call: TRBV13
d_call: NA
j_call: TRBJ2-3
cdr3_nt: TGTGCCAGCAGCTCCGTACTAGCTAGCACAGATACGCAGTATTTT
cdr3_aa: CASSSVLASTDTQYF

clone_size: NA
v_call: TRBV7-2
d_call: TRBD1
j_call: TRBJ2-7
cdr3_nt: TGTGCCAGCAGCGCGACAGGGGTCTACGAGCAGTACTTC
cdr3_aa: CASSATGVYEQYF

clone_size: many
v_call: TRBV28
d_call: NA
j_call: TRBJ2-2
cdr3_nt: TGTGCCAGCAGGGGGGAAGGTTGGGACACCGGGGAGCTGTTTTTT
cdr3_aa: CASRGEGWDTGELFF

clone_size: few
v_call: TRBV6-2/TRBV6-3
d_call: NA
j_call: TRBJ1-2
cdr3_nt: TGTGCCAGCAGTTACGGGAGCCTTTTCTATGGCTACACCTTC
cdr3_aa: CASSYGSLFYGYTF

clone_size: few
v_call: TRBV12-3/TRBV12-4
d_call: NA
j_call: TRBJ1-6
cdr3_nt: TGTGCCAGCAGTTTCGGCACGTCCAATTCACCCCTCCACTTT
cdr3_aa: CASSFGTSNSPLHF

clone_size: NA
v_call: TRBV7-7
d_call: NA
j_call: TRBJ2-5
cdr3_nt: TGTGCTAGCAGCCTGGGACTCCTGTACCAAGAGACCCAGTACTTC
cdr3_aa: CASSLGLLYQETQYF

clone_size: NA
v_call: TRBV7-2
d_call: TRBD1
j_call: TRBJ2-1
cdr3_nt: TGTGCCAGCAGCACCTGGGACAGAACTAAGCAGTTCTTC
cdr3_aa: CASSTWDRTKQFF

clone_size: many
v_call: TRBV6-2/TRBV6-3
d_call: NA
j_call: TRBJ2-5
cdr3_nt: TGTGCCAGCAGCCCCGACAGAGTCGAGACCCAGTACTTC
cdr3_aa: CASSPDRVETQYF

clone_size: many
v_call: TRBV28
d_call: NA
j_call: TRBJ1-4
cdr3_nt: TGTGCCAGCAGTTTTGGGGTATTTGCAACTAATGAAAAACTGTTTTTT
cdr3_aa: CASSFGVFATNEKLFF

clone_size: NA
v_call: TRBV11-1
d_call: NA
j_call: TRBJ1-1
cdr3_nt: TGTGCCAGCGGATCCCGGCGAGGGGCTGAAGCTTTCTTT
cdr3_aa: CASGSRRGAEAFF

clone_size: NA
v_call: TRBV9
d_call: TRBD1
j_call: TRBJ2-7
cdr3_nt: TGTGCCAGCAGCGACGGGGACAGGGGGCCTCTCGAGCAGTACTTC
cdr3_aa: CASSDGDRGPLEQYF

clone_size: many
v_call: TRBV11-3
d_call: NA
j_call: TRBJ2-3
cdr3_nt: TGTGCCAGCAGCTTAGAGGGGACACAACCCGGAGCAGATACGCAGTATTTT
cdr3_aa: CASSLEGTQPGADTQYF

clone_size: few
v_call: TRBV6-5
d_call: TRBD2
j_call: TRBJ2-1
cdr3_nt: TGTGCCAGCAGCCCGACTAGCGGGGAGTTCTACAATGAGCAGTTCTTC
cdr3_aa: CASSPTSGEFYNEQFF

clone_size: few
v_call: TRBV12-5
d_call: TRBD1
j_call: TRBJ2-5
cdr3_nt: TGTGCTAGTGGATTGACAGGGGAAGGGACCCAGTACTTC
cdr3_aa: CASGLTGEGTQYF

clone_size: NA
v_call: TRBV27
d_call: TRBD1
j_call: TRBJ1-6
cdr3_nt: TGTGCCAGCAGTGCAGGGACAGGGGCTTATAATTCACCCCTCCACTTT
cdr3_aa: CASSAGTGAYNSPLHF

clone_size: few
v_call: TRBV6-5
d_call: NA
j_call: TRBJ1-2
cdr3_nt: TGTGCCAGCAGTAGACGAAGGGGCCCCAACAATGGCTACACCTTC
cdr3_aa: CASSRRRGPNNGYTF

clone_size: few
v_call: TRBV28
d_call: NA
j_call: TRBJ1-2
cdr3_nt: TGTGCCAGCAGTTCCCCAGGGATCAACAACTATGGCTACACCTTC
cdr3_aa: CASSSPGINNYGYTF

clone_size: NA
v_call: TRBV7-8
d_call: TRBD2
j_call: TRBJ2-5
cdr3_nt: TGTGCCAGCAGCTTACGGCTAGCGGGGAGCCAGTACTTC
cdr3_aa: CASSLRLAGSQYF

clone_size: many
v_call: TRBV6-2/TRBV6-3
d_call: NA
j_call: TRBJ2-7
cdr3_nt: TGTGCCAGCAGTTACGCGCCGGATTACGAGCAGTACTTC
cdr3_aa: CASSYAPDYEQYF

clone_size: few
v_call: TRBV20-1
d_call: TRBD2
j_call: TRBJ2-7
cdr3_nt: TGCAGTGCTAGAGCCCCGCGGGGGAGGGCCTTGGAGCAGTACTTC
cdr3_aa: CSARAPRGRALEQYF

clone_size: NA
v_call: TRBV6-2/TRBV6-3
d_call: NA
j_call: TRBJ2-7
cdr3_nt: TGTGCCAGCAGTTGGGCGGAAACCGACTACGAGCAGTACTTC
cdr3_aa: CASSWAETDYEQYF

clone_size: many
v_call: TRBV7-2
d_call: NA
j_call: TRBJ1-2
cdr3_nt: TGTGCCAGCAGCTTATTACGTGCTGGAGGCTACACCTTC
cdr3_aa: CASSLLRAGGYTF

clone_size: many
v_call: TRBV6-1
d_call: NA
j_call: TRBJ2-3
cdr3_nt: TGTGCCAGCAGAGGACAGTTAATAGATACGCAGTATTTT
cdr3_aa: CASRGQLIDTQYF

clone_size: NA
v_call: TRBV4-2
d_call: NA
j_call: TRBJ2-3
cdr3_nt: TGTGCCAGCAGCCTCCCCGGCGACGCAGATACGCAGTATTTT
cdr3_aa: CASSLPGDADTQYF

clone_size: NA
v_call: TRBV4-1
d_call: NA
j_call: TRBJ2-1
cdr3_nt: TGCGCCAGCAGCCAAGTAGTCAATGAGCAGTTCTTC
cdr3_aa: CASSQVVNEQFF

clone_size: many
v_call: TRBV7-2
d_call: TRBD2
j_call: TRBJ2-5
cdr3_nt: TGTGCCAGCAGCTTTAGCGGGGGGACCCCCCAAGAGACCCAGTACTTC
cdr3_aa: CASSFSGGTPQETQYF

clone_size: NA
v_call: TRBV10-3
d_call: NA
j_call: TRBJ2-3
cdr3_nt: TGTGCCATCAGTGAGCGGGCTGGCACAGATACGCAGTATTTT
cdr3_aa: CAISERAGTDTQYF

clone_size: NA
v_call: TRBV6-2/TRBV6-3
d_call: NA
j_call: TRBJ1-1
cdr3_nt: TGTGCCAGCAGTGCCCACGGAGACGTAAACACTGAAGCTTTCTTT
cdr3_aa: CASSAHGDVNTEAFF

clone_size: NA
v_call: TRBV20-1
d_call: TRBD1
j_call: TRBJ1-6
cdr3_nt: TGCAGTGCTAGAGATAAGGGACAGAGGAATTCACCCCTCCACTTT
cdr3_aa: CSARDKGQRNSPLHF

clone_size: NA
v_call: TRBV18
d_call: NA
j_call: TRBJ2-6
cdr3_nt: TGTGCCAGCTCACCAGACCCCTCTGGGGCCAACGTCCTGACTTTC
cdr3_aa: CASSPDPSGANVLTF

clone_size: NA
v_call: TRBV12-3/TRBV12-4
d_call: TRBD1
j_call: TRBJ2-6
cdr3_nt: TGTGCCAGCAGTCCCGGGACAGGGCATCCCTCTGGGGCCAACGTCCTGACTTTC
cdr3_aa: CASSPGTGHPSGANVLTF

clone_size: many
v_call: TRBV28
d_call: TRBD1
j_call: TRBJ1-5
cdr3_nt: TGTGCCAGCAGTCCGCAGGGGGCTGGGTTGGGGGGCATGGACCAGCCCCAGCATTTT
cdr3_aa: CASSPQGAGLGGMDQPQHF